This entry lists 10 T cell receptor beta chains sequenced from one sample in a study of identical twins. TCRdb called the 5' RACE reads again in MiXCR, with one record for every CDR3 protein. The data contain roughly 700,000 distinct CDR3 sequences, approximately 9% of them singletons. A further study also used this sample, focusing on yellow fever vaccine responses in identical twins.

The sample comprised PBMCs. The receptors come from a woman under 30 in good health.

This rearrangement joins TRBV29-1 to TRBJ1-1, with D uncertain. The CDR3 covers 11 residues. CDR1 is SQVTM, CDR2 ANQGSEA, per germline. V was pared by 4 bases and J by 11 bases, with 14 bases between. The CDR3 here is CSVASIVGAFF. In DNA form, the CDR3 reads TGCAGCGTTGCATCCATCGTCGGGGCTTTCTTT.

The V gene is TRBV5-1, the J gene TRBJ1-5; 9 bases agree with TRBD1. The CDR3 spans 15 residues. Trimming removed 0 bases from V and 5 bases from J; junction bases left unmatched: 3. Germline CDR1 reads SGHRS; CDR2 reads YFSETQ. The DNA of the CDR3 is TGCGCCAGCAGCTTGGGGGACAGGGAGGATCAGCCCCAGCATTTT. Translated: CASSLGDREDQPQHF. The entire variable domain, with the rest obtained from reference TRBV5-1 and TRBJ1-5, is as follows: KAGVTQTPRYLIKTRGQQVTLSCSPISGHRSVSWYQQTPGQGLQFLFEYFSETQRNKGNFPGRFSGRQFSNSRSEMNVSTLELGDSALYLCASSLGDREDQPQHFGDGTRLSIL.

This clonotype was seen repeatedly, ten times or more. This chain uses TRBV12-3 or TRBV12-4 with TRBJ2-3; unclear D gene. V dropped 5 bases and J dropped 1 base, with 13 bases sitting between them. The CDR3 consists of 15 residues. CDR3 in DNA: TGTGCCAGCAGTCCTCGGCCCGTTGGCACAGATACGCAGTATTTT. Its translation: CASSPRPVGTDTQYF.

This clonotype was found many times. The rearrangement uses TRBV12-3 or TRBV12-4 and TRBJ1-6, with 7 bases that match TRBD1. The CDR3 runs to 14 residues. The J segment lost 9 bases and the V segment lost 1 base, leaving 3 bases of the junction unmatched. Written as DNA, the CDR3 is TGTGCCAGCAGTTTAGGACAGGGCGGTTCACCCCTCCACTTT. This sequence encodes CASSLGQGGSPLHF.

There are a few counts of this clonotype. This chain links TRBV7-9 with TRBJ1-5; D is undetermined. CDR1 SEHNR and CDR2 FQNEAQ come from the germline V gene (reference sequence). The CDR3 extends over 15 amino acids. V lost 6 bases to trimming and J lost 0 bases, with 12 bases between them. CDR3 coding DNA: TGTGCCAGCAGTTCGGGTTCGCATAGCAATCAGCCCCAGCATTTT. As protein: CASSSGSHSNQPQHF.

For this clonotype: The junction departs from the called germline gene at one end, perhaps through a read error. V usage is TRBV7-2 and J usage is TRBJ2-1; D gene unclear. Germline V gives CDR1 SGHTA, CDR2 FQGNSA. This CDR3 has 12 amino acids. The CDR3 DNA sequence: TGTGCCAGCAGCTTAGTACGGTATGAGCTGTTCTTC. It translates to CASSLVRYELFF. Drawing the rest from reference TRBV7-2 and TRBJ2-1, the complete variable domain is GAGVSQSPSNKVTEKGKDVELRCDPISGHTALYWYRQSLGQGLEFLIYFQGNSAPDKSGLPSDRFSAERTGGSVSTLTIQRTQQEDSAVYLCASSLVRYELFFGPGTRLTVL.

The chain carries TRBV2 and TRBJ2-3; 12 bases are a match to TRBD1. The ends lost 6 bases at V and 4 bases at J; junction bases unmatched: 5. Germline-derived CDR1 and CDR2 are SNHLY and FYNNEI. CDR3 length equals 15 residues. CDR3 amino acids: CASRPGQGASDTQYF. The CDR3 DNA follows: TGTGCCAGCAGGCCGGGACAGGGGGCCTCAGATACGCAGTATTTT.

In its sample, this clonotype was seen many times. J is TRBJ1-3 and V is TRBV5-1; TRBD1 matches at 12 bases. Unmatched junction bases numbered 11, after V lost 4 bases and J lost 3 bases. The CDR3 loop spans 18 amino acids. In germline, CDR1 is SGHRS, CDR2 YFSETQ. The DNA of the CDR3 is TGCGCCAGCAGCGCGGGACAGGGGGCCTTGAACTTTGGAAACACCATATATTTT. Translating gives CASSAGQGALNFGNTIYF.

The chain carries TRBV29-1 and TRBJ2-5; 11 bases are shared with TRBD2. This CDR3 spans 15 amino acids. CDR1 and CDR2 (germline): SQVTM, ANQGSEA. The V gene end was trimmed by 7 bases and the J gene end by 4 bases; junction bases not matched to a gene: 11. CDR3 sequence: CSAGDPGTSGETQYF. In nucleotides, the CDR3 is TGCAGCGCTGGGGATCCAGGGACTAGCGGAGAGACCCAGTACTTC.

This clonotype was observed a few times. The rearrangement uses TRBV4-3 and TRBJ2-3; no reliable D call. Germline V gene lookup returns CDR1 LGHNA and CDR2 YSLEER. The CDR3 has 17 amino acids. V was clipped by 4 bases and J by 3 bases, with 20 bases between them. CDR3 loop: CASSRSPPVGGTDTQYF. The DNA for the CDR3 is TGCGCCAGCAGCCGATCCCCTCCCGTGGGTGGAACAGATACGCAGTATTTT.